The clone carrying this TCR beta chain has only a few counts. The data originate from a study of blood T cell repertoires in COVID-19. Study background: Donors in the United States, Italy and Spain gave samples during acute or convalescent COVID-19. PBMCs, B-cell-depleted T cells, or T cells provided the cDNA or gDNA that made up the material.

Between the trimmed V and J ends, which lost 6 bases and 6 bases, there was a span of 15 bases. This CDR3 has 14 amino acids. Germline V gives CDR1 LGHNT, CDR2 FRNRAP. Methods used by the authors: From reference gene primer amplification, estimates of nucleated cell counts were derived. Measured with immunoSEQ multiplex PCR; TCRdb has only the in-frame clones, and not every one. The D gene and trimming were derived from the DNA, and the V and J assignments and clone size from that table. The sample consists of under 75,000 clones, almost 85% of them appearing once. This receptor was obtained from a man in his sixties with COVID-19, enrolled during active disease. The sample comprised peripheral blood. V gene TRBV12-5 combines with J gene TRBJ1-5; D may be TRBD1 (5 bases). CDR3 in amino acids: CASGSGERGQPQHF. The DNA of the CDR3 is TGTGCTAGTGGCTCGGGGGAAAGGGGTCAGCCCCAGCATTTT.